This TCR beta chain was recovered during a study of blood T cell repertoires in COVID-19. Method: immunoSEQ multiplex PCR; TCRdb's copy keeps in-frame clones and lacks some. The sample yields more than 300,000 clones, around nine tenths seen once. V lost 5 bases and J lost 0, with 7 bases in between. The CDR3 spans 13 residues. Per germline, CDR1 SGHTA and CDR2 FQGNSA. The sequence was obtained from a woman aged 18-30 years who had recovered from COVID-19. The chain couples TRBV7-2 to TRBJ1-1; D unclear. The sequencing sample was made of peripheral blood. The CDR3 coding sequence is TGTGCCAGCAGCCAACAGCTGAACACTGAAGCTTTCTTT. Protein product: CASSQQLNTEAFF.